This TCR beta chain was found in a study of T cell responses to AZD1222 COVID-19 vaccine. Sequencing used immunoSEQ multiplex PCR; TCRdb keeps in-frame clones, though not all of them. The sample contains 150,000 to 200,000 clones, 90% to 95% of which appear only once. Looked up from germline, CDR1 is SNHLY and CDR2 is FYNNEI. The CDR3 totals 13 residues. The ends were cut back, 5 bases at V and 3 bases at J, with 11 bases in the middle. Overall study findings and caveats: Clonal diversity was possibly underestimated, and white British individuals and females predominated among donors. Reportedly, nearly half the spike-specific TCRs target unmutated variant regions.

On this clone itself: Its antigen remains unidentified.

The rearrangement joins TRBV2 to TRBJ2-7, with TRBD2 as a possible D gene (5 bases). Sequencing was performed on peripheral blood, taken on day 0 of AZD1222 vaccination. The receptor was derived from an adult in good health. CDR3 coding DNA: TGTGCCAGCAGTAGCGGAAAAAACTACGAGCAGTACTTC. Its translation is CASSSGKNYEQYF.